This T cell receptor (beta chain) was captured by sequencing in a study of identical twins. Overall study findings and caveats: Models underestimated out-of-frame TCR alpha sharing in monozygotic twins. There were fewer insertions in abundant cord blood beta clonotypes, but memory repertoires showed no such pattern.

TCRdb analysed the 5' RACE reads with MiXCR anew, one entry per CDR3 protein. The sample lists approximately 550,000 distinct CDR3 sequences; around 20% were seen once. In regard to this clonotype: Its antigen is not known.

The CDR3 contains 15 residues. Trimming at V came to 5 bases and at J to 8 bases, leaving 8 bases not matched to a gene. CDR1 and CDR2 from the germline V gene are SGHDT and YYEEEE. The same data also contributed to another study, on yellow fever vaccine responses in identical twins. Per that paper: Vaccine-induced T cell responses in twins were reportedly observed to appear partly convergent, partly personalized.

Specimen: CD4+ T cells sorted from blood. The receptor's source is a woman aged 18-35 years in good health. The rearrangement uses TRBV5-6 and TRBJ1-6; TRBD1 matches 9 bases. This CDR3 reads CASSLRGTGYSPLHF. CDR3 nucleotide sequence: TGTGCCAGCAGTCTTAGAGGGACAGGGTATTCACCCCTCCACTTT.